These 2 T cell receptor beta chains came from one sample sequenced in a study of T cell repertoires in cytomegalovirus infection. These receptors are not linked to any known antigen. TCRdb used MiXCR to reprocess the reads, holding one entry per CDR3 protein. Among about 570,000 distinct CDR3 sequences listed, approximately 40% were seen once. The specimen was cultured PBMCs, collected from culture after CMV antigen stimulation. All receptors derive from a human donor in good health (CMV status not recorded). Some clones in this sample may be carry-over from other donors' samples.

The rearrangement uses TRBV20-1 and TRBJ1-5, with TRBD1 as a possible D gene (5 bases). V was cut by 6 bases and J by 2 bases, with 14 bases left in between. CDR3 length: 14 residues. CDR1 DFQATT and CDR2 SNEGSKA come from the germline V gene (reference sequence). The CDR3 here is CSAPGRLGNQPQHF. DNA of the CDR3: TGCAGTGCCCCGGGACGGCTGGGCAATCAGCCCCAGCATTTT.

This chain uses TRBV6-2 or TRBV6-3 with TRBJ2-1; D is perhaps TRBD2 (5 bases). The V gene lost 7 bases and the J gene lost 9 bases, with 16 bases spanning the gap. Looked up from germline, CDR1 is MNHEY and CDR2 is SVGEGT. This CDR3 is built from 13 residues. The CDR3 bases are TGTGCCAGCAACCAGCGACTATTGGGTGAGCAGTTCTTC. Its protein product is CASNQRLLGEQFF.